These 8 T cell receptor beta chains were all obtained from the same sample, sequenced in a study of CD8 T cells in Susac syndrome. Random hexamers served to reverse transcribe roughly 0.45 to 1 ug RNA. TCRdb recomputed calls from the immunoSEQ multiplex PCR reads with MiXCR, one row per CDR3 protein. The profile covers roughly 110,000 distinct CDR3 sequences, with approximately 93% appearing a single time and 0.4% to 0.5% taken by the ten largest. Sequencing was done on a sample of CD8+ T cells from PBMCs. Source of these receptors: a human donor with Susac syndrome.

The chain is built from TRBV7-9 and TRBJ2-7, with D maybe TRBD1 (5 bases). This CDR3 is built from 13 residues. V lost 2 bases and J lost 3, with 8 bases in between. Germline loops: CDR1 SEHNR, CDR2 FQNEAQ (reference sequence). The CDR3 sequence: CASSLIDSYEQYF. Written as DNA, the CDR3 is TGTGCCAGCAGCTTAATAGACAGCTACGAGCAGTACTTC.

The chain recombines TRBV15 with TRBJ2-5; the match to TRBD2 covers 11 bases. V shed 1 base and J 2 bases; nucleotides not matched to a gene: 3. The length of the CDR3 is 16 residues. Germline V gives CDR1 LNHNV, CDR2 YYDKDF (reference sequence). The CDR3 reads CATSRAASGGQETQYF. The CDR3 DNA sequence: TGTGCCACCAGCAGAGCGGCTAGCGGGGGGCAAGAGACCCAGTACTTC.

V usage is TRBV7-8 and J usage is TRBJ2-2, with D perhaps matching TRBD2 (5 bases). The CDR3 is 14 residues long. The V end lost 1 base, the J end lost 7 bases, and 10 bases lay between the germline ends. CDR1 is SGHVS and CDR2 is FQNEAQ in the germline V gene. The CDR3 sequence: CASSLGGRGGELFF. Here the CDR3 DNA reads TGTGCCAGCAGCTTAGGAGGGCGAGGCGGGGAGCTGTTTTTT. Full variable domain (outside the CDR3, taken from reference TRBV7-8 and TRBJ2-2): GAGVSQSPRYKVAKRGQDVALRCDPISGHVSLFWYQQALGQGPEFLTYFQNEAQLDKSGLPSDRFFAERPEGSVSTLKIQRTQQEDSAVYLCASSLGGRGGELFFGEGSRLTVL.

V and J are TRBV12-3 or TRBV12-4 and TRBJ1-5; TRBD1 agrees at 7 bases. After removal of 6 bases from V and 5 bases from J, the junction contained 7 bases not matched to a gene. The CDR3 runs to 14 residues. The CDR3: CASSSTGQHQPQHF. The CDR3 region has the DNA TGTGCCAGCAGCTCGACAGGGCAGCATCAGCCCCAGCATTTT.

The chain couples TRBV7-9 to TRBJ2-1; 8 nucleotides match TRBD1. The CDR3 is 14 residues long. Germline CDR1 and CDR2: SEHNR and FQNEAQ (reference sequence). The ends lost 5 bases at V and 10 bases at J; junction bases unmatched: 10. CDR3 sequence (DNA): TGTGCCAGCAGCGATACCGGACAGGGCTGGGAGCAGTTCTTC. It translates to CASSDTGQGWEQFF.

The rearrangement links TRBV14 to TRBJ1-2, with D unclear. Germline V gives CDR1 SGHDN, CDR2 FVKESK. V gave up 1 base and J gave up 0 bases, with 12 bases separating them. The CDR3 sequence is 16 residues long. CDR3 DNA: TGTGCCAGCAGCCAAGGTTTGGTCTCCTCTAACTATGGCTACACCTTC. Its translation: CASSQGLVSSNYGYTF.

The chain employs TRBV5-1 and TRBJ2-1; 12 nucleotides match TRBD2. Germline CDR1 reads SGHRS; CDR2 reads YFSETQ. The CDR3 consists of 16 residues. V shed 2 bases, J shed 4 bases, and the junction held 4 bases outside the gene matches. The CDR3 loop is CASSFLAGGEYNEQFF. The CDR3 DNA follows: TGCGCCAGCAGCTTTCTAGCGGGGGGGGAATACAATGAGCAGTTCTTC. Looking up the rest from reference TRBV5-1 and TRBJ2-1 gives the full variable domain: KAGVTQTPRYLIKTRGQQVTLSCSPISGHRSVSWYQQTPGQGLQFLFEYFSETQRNKGNFPGRFSGRQFSNSRSEMNVSTLELGDSALYLCASSFLAGGEYNEQFFGPGTRLTVL.

CDR3 sequence: CSVLDRLNTEAFF. CDR3 DNA: TGCAGCGTTCTTGACAGGTTAAACACTGAAGCTTTCTTT. The chain combines TRBV29-1 with TRBJ1-1; a weak D match, TRBD1 (6 bases). V was cut by 5 bases and J by 2 bases, with 12 bases left in between. Per germline, CDR1 SQVTM and CDR2 ANQGSEA. The CDR3 spans 13 residues.